The T cell receptor (beta chain) under discussion was sequenced for a study of blood T cell repertoires in COVID-19. A few counts support this clone. Clones were sequenced by immunoSEQ multiplex PCR, and TCRdb holds only the in-frame ones, with some missing. In the table there are roughly 300,000 clones, 80% to 90% of which are singletons. The CDR3 runs to 12 residues. Germline V gene lookup returns CDR1 SGHAT and CDR2 FQNNGV. Trimming removed 4 bases at V and 11 bases at J, with 14 bases between. The clonotype was recovered from a woman between 45 and 60 years old who had recovered from COVID-19. Sequencing input: peripheral blood. The rearrangement links TRBV11-2 to TRBJ1-1; D not certain. The CDR3 loop is CASSYPLGGAFF. The CDR3, as DNA: TGTGCCAGCAGCTATCCCCTCGGCGGGGCTTTCTTT.